This TCR beta chain was recovered during a study of T cells in Graves' hyperthyroidism and ophthalmopathy. Trimming removed 2 bases at V and 0 bases at J, with 11 bases between. The CDR3 has 15 residues. Germline CDR1 KGHSH, CDR2 LQKENI. Researchers took RNA transcripts and amplified the TCR beta CDR3 regions from them. The TCR CDR3 first-round RT-PCR relied on the HTBI primer set. Via MiXCR, TCRdb re-called the multiplex PCR reads, giving one row per CDR3 protein. The table lists approximately 620,000 distinct CDR3 sequences, about 16% of them singletons. The table lists this clonotype with many counts.

Sequencing was done on a sample of blood. This receptor was identified in a middle-aged woman with Graves' ophthalmopathy. The chain has TRBV18 and TRBJ2-7, with a weak D call TRBD1 (6 bases). The CDR3 nucleotides read TGTGCCAGCTCACCAACGTGGACAGCCTCCTACGAGCAGTACTTC. Translation: CASSPTWTASYEQYF.